This T cell receptor beta chain is drawn from a study of CD8 T cells in Susac syndrome. Regarding the study as a whole: Regarding the TCR sequencing and HLA analysis, the study admitted that a relatively small number of individuals were involved.

The RNA input was roughly 0.45 to 1 ug, and it was reverse transcribed with random hexamers. The immunoSEQ assay covered 54 Vbeta and 13 Jbeta segments for CDR3. TCRdb processed the immunoSEQ multiplex PCR reads anew with MiXCR; each CDR3 protein has one entry. Of around 270,000 distinct CDR3 sequences detected, roughly 85% appear once; the ten largest clones hold around 0.2%. TCR beta sequences were obtained from blood CD8+ and CD4+ T cells. CD8+ and CD4+ T cells were negatively isolated; TEMRA cells were FACS-enriched. Notes on this clonotype: The antigen remains undetermined.

Germline lookup yields CDR1 GTSNPN and CDR2 SVGIG (reference sequence). With 4 bases clipped from V and 1 base from J, the junction kept 5 bases outside the gene matches. This CDR3 spans 15 amino acids. The rearrangement joins TRBV30 to TRBJ2-2, with TRBD2 matching over 8 bases. The sequenced material came from CD8+ T cells from PBMCs. The origin of this receptor is a human donor with multiple sclerosis. The CDR3 here is CAWTVTSGNTGELFF. In DNA, the CDR3 is TGTGCCTGGACGGTTACTAGCGGGAACACCGGGGAGCTGTTTTTT.